The source of this T cell receptor (beta chain) is a study of PD-L1 blockade in urothelial cancer. Note on this clone: The target antigen is unknown.

The investigators introduced synthetic TCR analog templates into each PCR as spikes. TCRdb's copy holds only in-frame clones and misses some; the assay was immunoSEQ multiplex PCR. The table includes tens of thousands of clones, roughly 86% detected once. Study outcomes and limitations: Lower than median blood TCR clonality before treatment predicted better survival.

The CDR3 extends over 17 amino acids. Trimming cost V 4 bases and J 9 bases, with 27 bases left between them. From germline, CDR1 is SGDLS and CDR2 YYNGEE. The input for sequencing was PBMCs, taken around atezolizumab (anti-PD-L1) treatment. The chain carries TRBV9 and TRBJ2-3, with D perhaps TRBD2 (6 bases). This receptor was identified in a man between 70 and 80 years old with urothelial cancer. CDR3 sequence (DNA): TGTGCCAGCAGCTTAAGTAGTCCGGGACTGAGGTCCTTGACGCAGTATTTT. Its translation is CASSLSSPGLRSLTQYF.